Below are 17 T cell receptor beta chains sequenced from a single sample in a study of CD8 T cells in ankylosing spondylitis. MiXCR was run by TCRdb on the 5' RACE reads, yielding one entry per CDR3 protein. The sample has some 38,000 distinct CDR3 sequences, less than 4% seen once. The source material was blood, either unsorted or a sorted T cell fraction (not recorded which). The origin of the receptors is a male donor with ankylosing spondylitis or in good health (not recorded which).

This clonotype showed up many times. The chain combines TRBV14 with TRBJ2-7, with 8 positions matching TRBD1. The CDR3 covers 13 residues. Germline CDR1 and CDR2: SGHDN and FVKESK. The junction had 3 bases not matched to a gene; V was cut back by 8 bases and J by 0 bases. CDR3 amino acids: CASWGQDSYEQYV. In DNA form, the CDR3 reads TGTGCCAGCTGGGGACAGGACTCCTACGAGCAGTACGTC.

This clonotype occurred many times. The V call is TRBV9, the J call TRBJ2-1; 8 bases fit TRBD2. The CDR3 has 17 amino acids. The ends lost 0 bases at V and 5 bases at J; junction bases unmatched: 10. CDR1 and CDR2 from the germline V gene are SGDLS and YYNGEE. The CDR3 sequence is CASSVGPSGTRDNEQFF. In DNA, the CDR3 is TGTGCCAGCAGCGTAGGGCCCTCCGGGACTAGAGACAATGAGCAGTTCTTC.

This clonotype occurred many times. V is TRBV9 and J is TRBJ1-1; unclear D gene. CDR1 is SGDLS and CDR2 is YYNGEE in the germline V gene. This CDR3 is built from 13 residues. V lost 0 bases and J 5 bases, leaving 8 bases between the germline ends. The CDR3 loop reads CASSVVAGTEAFF. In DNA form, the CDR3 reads TGTGCCAGCAGCGTAGTTGCTGGGACTGAAGCTTTCTTT.

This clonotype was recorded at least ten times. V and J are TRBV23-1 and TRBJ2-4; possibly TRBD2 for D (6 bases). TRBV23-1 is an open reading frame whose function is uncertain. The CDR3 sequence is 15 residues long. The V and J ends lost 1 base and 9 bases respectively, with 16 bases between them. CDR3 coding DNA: TGCGCCAGCAGTCAATTTAGACTAGGGAGGAGCATTCAGTACTTC. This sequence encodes CASSQFRLGRSIQYF.

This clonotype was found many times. For the CDR3, the DNA is TGTGCCAGCAGCAGACAGGGAGGTAATTCACCCCTCCACTTT. Protein sequence: CASSRQGGNSPLHF. The V and J genes are TRBV9 and TRBJ1-6, with 7 bases fitting TRBD1. The CDR3 sequence is 14 residues long. The germline V gene has CDR1 SGDLS and CDR2 YYNGEE. Unmatched junction bases numbered 4, after V lost 4 bases and J lost 6 bases.

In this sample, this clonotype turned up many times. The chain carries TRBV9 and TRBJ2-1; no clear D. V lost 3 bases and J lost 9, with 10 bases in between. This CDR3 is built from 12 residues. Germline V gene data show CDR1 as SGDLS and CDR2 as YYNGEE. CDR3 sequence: CASSAPGGEQFF. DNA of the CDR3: TGTGCCAGCAGCGCACCGGGCGGTGAGCAGTTCTTC.

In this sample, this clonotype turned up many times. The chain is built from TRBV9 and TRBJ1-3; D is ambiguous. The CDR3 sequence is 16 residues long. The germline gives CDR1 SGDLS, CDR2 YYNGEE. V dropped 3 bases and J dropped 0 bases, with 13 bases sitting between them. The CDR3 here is CASSGGVKSSGNTIYF. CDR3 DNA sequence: TGTGCCAGCAGCGGAGGAGTGAAAAGCTCTGGAAACACCATATATTTT.

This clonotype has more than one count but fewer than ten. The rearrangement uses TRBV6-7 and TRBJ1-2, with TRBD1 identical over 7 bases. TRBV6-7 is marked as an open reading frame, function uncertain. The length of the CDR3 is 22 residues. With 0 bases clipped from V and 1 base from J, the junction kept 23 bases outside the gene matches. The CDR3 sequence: CASSYSVWWSLRTGDYNYGYTF. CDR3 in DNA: TGTGCCAGCAGTTACTCGGTTTGGTGGTCCTTGCGGACAGGCGACTATAACTATGGCTACACCTTC.

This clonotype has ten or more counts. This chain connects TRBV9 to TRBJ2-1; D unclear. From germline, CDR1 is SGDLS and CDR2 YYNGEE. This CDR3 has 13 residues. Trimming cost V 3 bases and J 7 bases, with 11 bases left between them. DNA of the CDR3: TGTGCCAGCAGCGCCCGACCTGGGAATGAGCAGTTCTTC. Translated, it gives CASSARPGNEQFF.

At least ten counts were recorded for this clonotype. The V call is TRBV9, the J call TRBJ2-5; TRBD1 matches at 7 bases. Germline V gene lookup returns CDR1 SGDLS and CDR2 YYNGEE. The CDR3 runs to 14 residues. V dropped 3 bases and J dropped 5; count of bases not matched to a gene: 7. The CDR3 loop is CASSATGYEETQYF. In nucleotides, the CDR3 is TGTGCCAGCAGCGCGACAGGGTATGAGGAGACCCAGTACTTC.

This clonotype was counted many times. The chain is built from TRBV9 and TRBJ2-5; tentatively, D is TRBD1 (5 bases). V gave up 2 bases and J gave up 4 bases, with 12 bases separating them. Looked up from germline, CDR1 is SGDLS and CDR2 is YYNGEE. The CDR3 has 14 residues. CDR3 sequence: CASSVAQGAETQYF. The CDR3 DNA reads TGTGCCAGCAGCGTCGCGCAGGGCGCAGAGACCCAGTACTTC.

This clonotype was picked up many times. Here the CDR3 reads CASSVVPTGLGTGELFF. CDR3 coding DNA: TGTGCCAGCAGCGTAGTCCCGACAGGGTTGGGCACCGGGGAGCTGTTTTTT. This rearrangement joins TRBV9 to TRBJ2-2; 7 bases are a match to TRBD1. Germline values: CDR1 SGDLS, CDR2 YYNGEE. Trimming cost V 0 bases and J 4 bases; bases outside gene matches: 9. This CDR3 is 17 amino acids long.

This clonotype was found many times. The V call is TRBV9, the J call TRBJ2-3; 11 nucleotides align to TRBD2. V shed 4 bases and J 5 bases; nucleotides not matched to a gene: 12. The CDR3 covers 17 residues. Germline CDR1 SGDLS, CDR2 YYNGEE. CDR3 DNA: TGTGCCAGCAGCCCCCAAGTAGCGGGAGGGCGGGGAGATACGCAGTATTTT. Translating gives CASSPQVAGGRGDTQYF. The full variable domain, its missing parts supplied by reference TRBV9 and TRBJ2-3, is DSGVTQTPKHLITATGQRVTLRCSPRSGDLSVYWYQQSLDQGLQFLIQYYNGEERAKGNILERFSAQQFPDLHSELNLSSLELGDSALYFCASSPQVAGGRGDTQYFGPGTRLTVL.

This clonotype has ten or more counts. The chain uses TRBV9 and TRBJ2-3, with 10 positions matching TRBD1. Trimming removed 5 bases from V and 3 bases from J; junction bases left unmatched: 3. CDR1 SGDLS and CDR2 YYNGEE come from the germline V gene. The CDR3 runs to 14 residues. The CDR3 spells CASSWDRGTDTQYF. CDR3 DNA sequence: TGTGCCAGCAGTTGGGACAGGGGAACAGATACGCAGTATTTT.

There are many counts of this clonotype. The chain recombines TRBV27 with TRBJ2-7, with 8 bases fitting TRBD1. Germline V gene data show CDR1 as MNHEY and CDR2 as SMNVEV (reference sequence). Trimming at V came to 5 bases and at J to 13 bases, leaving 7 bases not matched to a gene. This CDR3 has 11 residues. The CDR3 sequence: CASSTQTGEYV. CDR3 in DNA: TGTGCCAGCAGTACCCAGACAGGGGAATACGTC.

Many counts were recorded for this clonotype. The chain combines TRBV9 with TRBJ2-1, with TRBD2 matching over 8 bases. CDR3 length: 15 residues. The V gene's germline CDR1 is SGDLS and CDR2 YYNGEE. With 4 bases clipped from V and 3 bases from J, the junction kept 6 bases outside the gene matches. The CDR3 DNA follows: TGTGCCAGCAGCCCGCAGCGGGGGAGCTACAATGAGCAGTTCTTC. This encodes CASSPQRGSYNEQFF. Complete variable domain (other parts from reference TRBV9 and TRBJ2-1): DSGVTQTPKHLITATGQRVTLRCSPRSGDLSVYWYQQSLDQGLQFLIQYYNGEERAKGNILERFSAQQFPDLHSELNLSSLELGDSALYFCASSPQRGSYNEQFFGPGTRLTVL.

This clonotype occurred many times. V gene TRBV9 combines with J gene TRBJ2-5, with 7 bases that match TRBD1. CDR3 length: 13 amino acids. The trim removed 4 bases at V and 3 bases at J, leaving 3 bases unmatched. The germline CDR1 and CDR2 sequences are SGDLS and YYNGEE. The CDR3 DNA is TGTGCCAGCAGCAAAGGGACAGAAGAGACCCAGTACTTC. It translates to CASSKGTEETQYF.